Presented here are 10 T cell receptor beta chains from one specimen sequenced in a study of blood T cells in healthy people across ages. A sample-barcoded 5' primer and a J-beta primer mix were used in a second PCR of about 7 to 12 cycles. Each CDR3 protein gets one entry after TCRdb re-called the 5' RACE reads with MiXCR. The table shows around 970,000 distinct CDR3 sequences, with approximately 50% occurring only once. The sample consisted of blood. The receptors derive from a woman between 55 and 75 years old in good health.

This chain links TRBV4-1 with TRBJ2-1; D might be TRBD2 (5 bases). The ends were cut back, 4 bases at V and 5 bases at J, with 21 bases in the middle. Germline V gene lookup returns CDR1 MGHRA and CDR2 YSYEKL. There are 17 residues in the CDR3. This CDR3 reads CASSLDRFVNGDNEQFF. CDR3 sequence (DNA): TGCGCCAGCAGCCTAGATCGTTTTGTGAACGGGGACAATGAGCAGTTCTTC.

This clonotype showed up many times. The J gene is TRBJ2-5, the V gene TRBV29-1; no reliable D call. From germline, CDR1 is SQVTM and CDR2 ANQGSEA. This CDR3 spans 11 amino acids. V was cut by 5 bases and J by 1 base, with 5 bases left in between. CDR3 in DNA: TGCAGCGTTATAAGCCAAGAGACCCAGTACTTC. Residues: CSVISQETQYF. The full variable domain, rest sourced from reference TRBV29-1 and TRBJ2-5, is SAVISQKPSRDICQRGTSLTIQCQVDSQVTMMFWYRQQPGQSLTLIATANQGSEATYESGFVIDKFPISRPNLTFSTLTVSNMSPEDSSIYLCSVISQETQYFGPGTRLLVL.

The chain is built from TRBV4-3 and TRBJ2-4; D may be TRBD2 (5 bases). The DNA end lines up better with TRBJ2-7; the J call may be wrong. The CDR3 contains 13 residues. The germline gives CDR1 LGHNA, CDR2 YSLEER. For the CDR3, the DNA is TGCGCCAGCAGCCAAGATCTCGGGGTCGAGCAGTACTTC. Translation: CASSQDLGVEQYF.

There are a few counts of this clonotype. V gene TRBV20-1 combines with J gene TRBJ2-5, with TRBD2 as a possible D gene (5 bases). The CDR3 contains 14 residues. Trimming pared 1 base from V and 5 bases from J, leaving 14 bases between. Germline loops: CDR1 DFQATT, CDR2 SNEGSKA (reference sequence). CDR3 in DNA: TGCAGTGCTAGAGGCCTTGGGCGCGGGGAGACCCAGTACTTC. Protein product: CSARGLGRGETQYF.

This rearrangement joins TRBV29-1 to TRBJ2-3; 9 bases line up with TRBD1. V gave up 5 bases and J gave up 9 bases; unmatched junction bases: 9. This CDR3 has 13 amino acids. Germline values: CDR1 SQVTM, CDR2 ANQGSEA. This CDR3 reads CSVFGTGFMTQYF. CDR3 bases: TGCAGCGTTTTCGGGACAGGGTTTATGACGCAGTATTTT.

The rearrangement joins TRBV11-1 to TRBJ2-5, with D maybe TRBD2 (6 bases). V dropped 5 bases and J dropped 0 bases, with 19 bases sitting between them. From germline, CDR1 is SGHAT and CDR2 FQDESV (reference sequence). This CDR3 has 17 residues. CDR3 sequence (DNA): TGTGCCAGCAGCACATTAACTGGACTAATAAACCAAGAGACCCAGTACTTC. This sequence encodes CASSTLTGLINQETQYF.

This clonotype has a single count. V gene TRBV15 combines with J gene TRBJ2-1; a possible D gene is TRBD1 (5 bases). Germline V gene sequence: CDR1 LNHNV, CDR2 YYDKDF (reference sequence). The CDR3 is made up of 14 amino acids. Trimming stripped 0 bases from V and 8 bases from J, with 11 bases between. Written as DNA, the CDR3 is TGTGCCACCAGCAGAGATAGGGGAACGGATGAGCAGTTCTTC. The encoded protein is CATSRDRGTDEQFF.

This clonotype was observed a handful of times. The chain uses TRBV29-1 and TRBJ2-1, with 10 bases matching TRBD2. Germline lookup yields CDR1 SQVTM and CDR2 ANQGSEA. V dropped 7 bases and J dropped 10; count of bases not matched to a gene: 4. The CDR3 runs 11 residues. The CDR3 here is CSGRAGGEQFF. The CDR3 nucleotides read TGCAGCGGTCGAGCGGGAGGGGAGCAGTTCTTC.

This clonotype was seen only a few times. The CDR3 here is CAISPSGGGNTEAFF. As DNA, the CDR3 is TGTGCCATCAGTCCTTCTGGGGGGGGCAACACTGAAGCTTTCTTT. The J gene is TRBJ1-1, the V gene TRBV10-3, with TRBD1 as a possible D gene (6 bases). The ends were cut back, 5 bases at V and 2 bases at J, with 15 bases in the middle. In germline, CDR1 is ENHRY, CDR2 SYGVKD. There are 15 residues in the CDR3.

This clonotype came up a few times. V is TRBV28 and J is TRBJ2-5; no definite D call. The DNA end is a closer match to TRBJ2-7, so the J assignment may be wrong. Germline lookup yields CDR1 MDHEN and CDR2 SYDVKM. The CDR3 extends over 14 amino acids. CDR3 residues: CASSLSTLGYEQYF. The CDR3 region has the DNA TGTGCCAGCAGTTTATCCACATTGGGCTACGAGCAGTACTTC.